Sequencing of this TCR beta chain was carried out in a study of T-cell reconstitution after alpha-beta-depleted transplantation in children. This clonotype was counted a few times. Preparation of the TCRbeta library was carried out with unique molecular identifiers. Via MiXCR, TCRdb re-called the PCR reads, giving one row per CDR3 protein. The data show about 140,000 distinct CDR3 sequences, roughly 8.8% seen once. V gave up 6 bases and J gave up 0 bases, with 14 bases separating them. The CDR3 length is 15 residues. The source material was PBMCs, mostly from graft donor cells, sampled 180 days after TCRalphabeta/CD19-depleted stem cell transplant. This clonotype was obtained from a female patient aged 2-9 years who had a stem cell transplant for congenital amegakaryocytic thrombocytopenia, so the T cells may come from the graft donor. The chain recombines TRBV12-3 or TRBV12-4 with TRBJ1-1; perhaps TRBD1 as D (5 bases). CDR3 sequence (DNA): TGTGCCAGCAGCCGGGACGTAGACATGAACACTGAAGCTTTCTTT. This gives the protein CASSRDVDMNTEAFF.